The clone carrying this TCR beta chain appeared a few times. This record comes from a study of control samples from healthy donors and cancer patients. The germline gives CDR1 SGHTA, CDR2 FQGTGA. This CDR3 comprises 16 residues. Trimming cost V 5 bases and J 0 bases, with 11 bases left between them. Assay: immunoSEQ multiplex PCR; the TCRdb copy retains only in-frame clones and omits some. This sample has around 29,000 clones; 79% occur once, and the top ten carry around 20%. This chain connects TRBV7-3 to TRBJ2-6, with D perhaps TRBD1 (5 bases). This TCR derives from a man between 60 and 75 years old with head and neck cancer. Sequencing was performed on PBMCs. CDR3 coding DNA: TGTGCCAGCAGCCTCCTAGACAGCTCTGGGGCCAACGTCCTGACTTTC. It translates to CASSLLDSSGANVLTF.